Listed here is a single T cell receptor beta chain. Repertoires were generated with immunoSEQ multiplex PCR, while TCRdb's copy carries only in-frame clones and drops some. The profile covers about 180,000 clones, with roughly 81% appearing a single time and approximately 12% taken by the ten largest. This entry belongs to a study of blood T cell repertoires in COVID-19. Study-wide context: T cells, B-cell-depleted T cells, or PBMCs provided the cDNA or gDNA that served as material.

The CDR3 has 15 residues. V lost 5 bases, J lost 5 bases, and 11 bases stayed unmatched. Germline V gene lookup returns CDR1 MNHEY and CDR2 SMNVEV (reference sequence). Seattle enrolled patients during active infection and tracked them longitudinally. The chain links TRBV27 to TRBJ1-1; 7 bases are a match to TRBD1. Sequencing input: peripheral blood. The TCR comes from a woman of 80 years or more with COVID-19, enrolled during active disease. CDR3 protein: CASSGTGDPGTEAFF. The CDR3 DNA is TGTGCCAGCAGTGGAACAGGGGACCCGGGGACTGAAGCTTTCTTT.